This T cell receptor (beta chain) was profiled in a study of blood T cell repertoires in COVID-19. This clone was seen a few times. Generated by immunoSEQ multiplex PCR, the TCRdb table keeps only in-frame clones and is missing some. The sample holds nearly 350,000 clones, around 91% seen once. V lost 5 bases and J 2 bases, leaving 8 bases between the germline ends. CDR3 length equals 13 residues. The V gene's germline CDR1 is KGHSH and CDR2 LQKENI. The sample consisted of peripheral blood. The chain couples TRBV18 to TRBJ2-3; D is unresolved. This clonotype originated in a young woman who had recovered from COVID-19. The CDR3 DNA follows: TGTGCCAGCTCAGCCCTAAACACAGATACGCAGTATTTT. Amino acid sequence: CASSALNTDTQYF.